The 11 T cell receptor beta chains given below trace back to one sample, sequenced in a study of T cell repertoires in cytomegalovirus infection. Each CDR3 protein is one row after TCRdb ran MiXCR on the reads. The profile shows approximately 140,000 distinct CDR3 sequences, about 6.3% of them singletons. Sequences were obtained from PBMCs. These receptors were obtained from a human donor in good health (CMV status not recorded). Some clones in this sample may be carry-over from other donors' samples.

This clonotype was seen ten or more times. This sequence joins TRBV7-2 and TRBJ2-5; 8 bases align to TRBD2. The ends lost 1 base at V and 3 bases at J; junction bases unmatched: 13. The CDR3 is made up of 18 amino acids. Germline loops: CDR1 SGHTA, CDR2 FQGNSA. DNA for the CDR3: TGTGCCAGCAGCTTAGAGGGGCAGCGGGGGATAAAAAAAGAGACCCAGTACTTC. This encodes CASSLEGQRGIKKETQYF. The whole variable domain, remainder taken from reference TRBV7-2 and TRBJ2-5, is GAGVSQSPSNKVTEKGKDVELRCDPISGHTALYWYRQSLGQGLEFLIYFQGNSAPDKSGLPSDRFSAERTGGSVSTLTIQRTQQEDSAVYLCASSLEGQRGIKKETQYFGPGTRLLVL.

This clonotype was seen repeatedly, ten times or more. V is TRBV4-2 and J is TRBJ1-2; 10 bases agree with TRBD1. The CDR3 extends over 16 amino acids. Germline CDR1 and CDR2: LGHNA and YNFKEQ. The junction had 12 bases not matched to a gene; V was cut back by 3 bases and J by 8 bases. The CDR3, as DNA: TGTGCCAGCAGCCACCGCACTGGGACAGGGGCCTGGGGCTACACCTTC. Residues: CASSHRTGTGAWGYTF.

The table lists this clonotype with a few counts. The chain uses TRBV5-6 and TRBJ2-1; no clear D gene. With 4 bases removed from V and 5 bases from J, the gap between germline ends came to 10 bases. This CDR3 has 13 amino acids. Germline V gene sequence: CDR1 SGHDT, CDR2 YYEEEE. The CDR3 is CASSRERNNEQFF. The CDR3 DNA reads as TGTGCCAGCAGCAGGGAAAGGAACAATGAGCAGTTCTTC.

This clonotype appeared many times. V usage is TRBV7-9 and J usage is TRBJ2-1, with 11 bases fitting TRBD1. The germline V gene has CDR1 SEHNR and CDR2 FQNEAQ (reference sequence). V trimming: 3 bases; J trimming: 7 bases; junction bases outside the gene matches: 8. The CDR3 extends over 16 amino acids. The DNA for the CDR3 is TGTGCCAGCAGCTTCTCAGGGACAGGGGGGCGGAATGAGCAGTTCTTC. Translating gives CASSFSGTGGRNEQFF.

This clonotype was observed a few times. The chain couples TRBV6-6 to TRBJ1-3; TRBD1 might be the D (5 bases). Trimming removed 2 bases from V and 0 bases from J, with 14 bases in between. Germline V CDR1 and CDR2: MNHNY, SVGAGI (reference sequence). This CDR3 region has 17 residues. The CDR3 spells CASSYGTQSFSGNTIYF. The CDR3 bases are TGTGCCAGCAGTTACGGGACCCAGAGCTTCTCTGGAAACACCATATATTTT.

This clonotype was picked up many times. V and J are TRBV7-8 and TRBJ2-5; TRBD1 agrees at 8 bases. Germline loops: CDR1 SGHVS, CDR2 FQNEAQ. The CDR3 runs to 14 residues. V lost 6 bases to trimming and J lost 5 bases; unmatched junction nucleotides: 8. CDR3 loop: CASRQNRGLETQYF. For the CDR3, the DNA is TGTGCCAGCAGACAGAACAGGGGGTTGGAGACCCAGTACTTC.

This clonotype was seen a handful of times. V is TRBV9 and J is TRBJ2-3; unclear D gene. Germline loops: CDR1 SGDLS, CDR2 YYNGEE. V lost 4 bases and J 5 bases, leaving 20 bases between the germline ends. This CDR3 has 16 residues. CDR3 residues: CASSLLGTPVQDTQYF. The CDR3 nucleotides read TGTGCCAGCAGCTTACTGGGAACGCCGGTCCAAGATACGCAGTATTTT.

The chain links TRBV29-1 to TRBJ2-5, with 11 bases aligning to TRBD2. The junction had 8 bases not matched to a gene; V was cut back by 4 bases and J by 7 bases. The CDR3 spans 14 residues. Germline lookup yields CDR1 SQVTM and CDR2 ANQGSEA. CDR3 sequence reads: CSVGSSGGLVTQYF. The CDR3 nucleotides read TGCAGCGTTGGGTCTAGCGGGGGGCTTGTGACCCAGTACTTC.

Points on this clonotype: This sequence may be a read error, since a much larger clone differs from it by one base. V and J are TRBV5-1 and TRBJ2-7, with TRBD1 as a possible D gene (6 bases). CDR3 length equals 19 residues. The ends were cut back, 4 bases at V and 0 bases at J, with 26 bases in the middle. CDR1 is SGHRS, CDR2 YFSETQ, per germline. Here the CDR3 DNA reads TGCGCCAGCAGCACTGTGGGAACAGGGCTGGGGGCTAGCTCCTACGAGCAGTACTTC. Its translation is CASSTVGTGLGASSYEQYF.

The genes are TRBV23-1 and TRBJ2-7; D not certain. TRBV23-1 is known as an ORF, though its function is uncertain. Trimming cost V 0 bases and J 2 bases, with 11 bases left between them. The CDR3 consists of 15 residues. CDR3 DNA sequence: TGCGCCAGCAGTCAATCTAATCGCCGGGCCTACGAGCAGTACTTC. This translates into CASSQSNRRAYEQYF.

This clonotype came up many times. The J gene is TRBJ1-1, the V gene TRBV4-2; D not resolved. CDR3 length equals 13 residues. Germline V lookup: CDR1 LGHNA, CDR2 YNFKEQ. V lost 4 bases to trimming and J lost 3 bases, with 9 bases between them. The CDR3: CASSRTEDTEAFF. The CDR3 DNA follows: TGTGCCAGCAGCCGAACAGAGGACACTGAAGCTTTCTTT.